Listed here is a single TCR beta chain. Its antigen is not identified. The data derive from a study of Ad26.COV2.S vaccination and SARS-CoV-2 variants. Study-wide points: Relative to placebo recipients, vaccine recipients exhibited elevated spike-specific TCR breadth.

This CDR3 contains 15 residues. Germline V lookup: CDR1 LNHDA, CDR2 SQIVND (reference sequence). Trimming pared 3 bases from V and 3 bases from J, leaving 13 bases between. Some clones are missing from TCRdb's copy, which holds only in-frame ones; the method was immunoSEQ multiplex PCR. The sample carries some 390,000 clones, around 85% recorded once. The treatment denotes: 15 to 20 received Ad26.COV2.S at low or high dose, single or two shots; five or six received placebo; per-sample allocation not given. Sampling happened 63 days after the first vaccine or placebo injection. The chain uses TRBV19 and TRBJ2-3, with no clear D. The sample here was peripheral blood, taken in a trial of Ad26.COV2.S vaccine versus placebo. This sequence was found in a person between 18 and 60 years old who received the Ad26.COV2.S COVID-19 vaccine or a placebo. CDR3 bases: TGTGCCAGTAGTATCGGAAAGAGGTATACAGATACGCAGTATTTT. It is translated as CASSIGKRYTDTQYF.